The rows below give T cell receptor beta chains drawn from one sample of a study of human T cells and chemical hapten exposure. Using its own MiXCR run on the RACE reads, TCRdb lists one record per CDR3 protein. Among some 350,000 distinct CDR3 sequences listed, under 8% were seen once. The sample consisted of whole blood, taken in connection with sensitization to the hapten diphenylcyclopropenone (DPC). All receptors come from a woman aged 18-30 years with alopecia areata. Some clones in this sample may be carry-over from other donors' samples. Both conserved end residues are part of each CDR3. The D gene is left open where the match is weak. Clone size is shown for a subset of rows, as once, few, many or a class of expanded clone.

V	J	size	D	DNA	CDR3
TRBV27	TRBJ2-7	.	.	TGTGCCAGCAGTTTGAACAGGCCCTCGAAACAGTACTTC	CASSLNRPSKQYF
TRBV27	TRBJ1-6	.	TRBD1	TGTGCCAGCAGGAAGGACAGGGCGACCTATAATTCACCCCTCCAATTT	CASRKDRATYNSPLQF
TRBV15	TRBJ2-1	many	TRBD2	TGTGCCACCAGCAGGGGTAGCGGGGGGTCCAATGAGCAGTTCTTC	CATSRGSGGSNEQFF
TRBV20-1	TRBJ1-5	.	TRBD1	TGCAGTGCTAGACAGCCGGGACAGCAGTATAGCAATCAGCCCCAGCATTTT	CSARQPGQQYSNQPQHF
TRBV5-1	TRBJ1-1	.	.	TGCGCCAGCAGCTTGGGCGGTGGAGGCACTGAAGCTTTCTTT	CASSLGGGGTEAFF
TRBV9	TRBJ2-1	few	.	TGTGCCAGCAGCATTTGGGACCAAAACAATGAGCAGTTCTTC	CASSIWDQNNEQFF
TRBV9	TRBJ1-1	many	TRBD1	TGTGCCAGCAGCGTAACAGGGGAGACTGAAGCTTTCTTT	CASSVTGETEAFF
TRBV6-2/TRBV6-3	TRBJ2-1	many	.	TGTGCCAGCAGACCCGATGGACGGGAGACAAATGAGCAGTTCTTC	CASRPDGRETNEQFF
TRBV25-1	TRBJ2-1	.	TRBD2	TGTGCCAGCAGTGAATTGGCGGGGGGGACGAAGAATGAGCAGTTCTTC	CASSELAGGTKNEQFF
TRBV21-1	TRBJ1-1	many	.	TGTGCCAGCAGCAAACAGGATGGTAACACTGAAGCTTTCTTT	CASSKQDGNTEAFF
TRBV20-1	TRBJ1-5	.	.	TGCAGTGCTAGTGGGCAGTACAATCAGCCCCAGCATTTT	CSASGQYNQPQHF
TRBV5-1	TRBJ2-7	.	TRBD1	TGCGCCAGCAGCCCCGCCGGGACAGGGGCGGTCGGCGAGCAGTACTTC	CASSPAGTGAVGEQYF
TRBV6-5	TRBJ1-6	.	.	TGTGCCACTAAACAGGGCGCCTATAATTCACCCCTCCACTTT	CATKQGAYNSPLHF
TRBV24-1	TRBJ1-5	many	TRBD1	TGTGCCACCAGTGATTCGGGGACAGGGTTCAATCAGCCCCAGCATTTT	CATSDSGTGFNQPQHF
TRBV4-2	TRBJ1-5	few	.	TGTGCCAGCAGCCAAGAGGCGACGAGTGACTATAGCAATCAGCCCCAGCATTTT	CASSQEATSDYSNQPQHF
TRBV12-3/TRBV12-4	TRBJ1-1	.	.	TGTGCCAGCAGTCTACGGGGAACAGGGTTTAGCACTGAAGCTTTCTTT	CASSLRGTGFSTEAFF
TRBV6-5	TRBJ1-6	.	TRBD1	TGTGCCAGCAGTTACACAGAGACAGGGTACAATTCACCCCTCCACTTT	CASSYTETGYNSPLHF
TRBV29-1	TRBJ2-7	.	TRBD1	TGCAGCGTTGAGCGGACAGGGGGTAACGAGCAGTACTTC	CSVERTGGNEQYF
TRBV24-1	TRBJ2-3	.	.	TGTGCCACCAGTAGGGGAAGTGCGGCCTGGGGCACAGATACGCAGTATTTT	CATSRGSAAWGTDTQYF
TRBV6-5	TRBJ2-1	.	.	TGTGCCAGCAGGTCCGGGACCTATAGCTACAATGAGCAGTTCTTC	CASRSGTYSYNEQFF
TRBV4-3	TRBJ2-3	many	TRBD1	TGCGCCAGCAGCCAAGAGGAGACAGGGATAAATGTTGGGGGCACAGATACGCAGTATTTT	CASSQEETGINVGGTDTQYF
TRBV29-1	TRBJ1-1	few	TRBD1	TGCAGCGGGAAAACAGGGGTAGCTGAAGCTTTCTTT	CSGKTGVAEAFF